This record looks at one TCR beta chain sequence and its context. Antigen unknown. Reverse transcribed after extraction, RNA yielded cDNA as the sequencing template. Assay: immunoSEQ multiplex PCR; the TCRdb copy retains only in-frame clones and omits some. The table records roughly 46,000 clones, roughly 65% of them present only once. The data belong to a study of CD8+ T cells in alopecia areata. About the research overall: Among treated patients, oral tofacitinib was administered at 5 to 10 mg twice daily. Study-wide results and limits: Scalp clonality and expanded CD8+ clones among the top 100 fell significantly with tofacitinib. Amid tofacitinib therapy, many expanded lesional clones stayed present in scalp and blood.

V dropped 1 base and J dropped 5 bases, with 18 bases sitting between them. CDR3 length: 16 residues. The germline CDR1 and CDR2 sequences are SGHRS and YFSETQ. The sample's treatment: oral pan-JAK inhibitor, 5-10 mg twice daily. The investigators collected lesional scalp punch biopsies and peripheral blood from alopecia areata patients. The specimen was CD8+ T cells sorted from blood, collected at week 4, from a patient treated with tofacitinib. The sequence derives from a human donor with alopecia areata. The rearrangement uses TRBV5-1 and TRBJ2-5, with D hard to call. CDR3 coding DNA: TGCGCCAGCAGCTTGCAAAGGCCCCGAGAGGCGGAGACCCAGTACTTC. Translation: CASSLQRPREAETQYF.